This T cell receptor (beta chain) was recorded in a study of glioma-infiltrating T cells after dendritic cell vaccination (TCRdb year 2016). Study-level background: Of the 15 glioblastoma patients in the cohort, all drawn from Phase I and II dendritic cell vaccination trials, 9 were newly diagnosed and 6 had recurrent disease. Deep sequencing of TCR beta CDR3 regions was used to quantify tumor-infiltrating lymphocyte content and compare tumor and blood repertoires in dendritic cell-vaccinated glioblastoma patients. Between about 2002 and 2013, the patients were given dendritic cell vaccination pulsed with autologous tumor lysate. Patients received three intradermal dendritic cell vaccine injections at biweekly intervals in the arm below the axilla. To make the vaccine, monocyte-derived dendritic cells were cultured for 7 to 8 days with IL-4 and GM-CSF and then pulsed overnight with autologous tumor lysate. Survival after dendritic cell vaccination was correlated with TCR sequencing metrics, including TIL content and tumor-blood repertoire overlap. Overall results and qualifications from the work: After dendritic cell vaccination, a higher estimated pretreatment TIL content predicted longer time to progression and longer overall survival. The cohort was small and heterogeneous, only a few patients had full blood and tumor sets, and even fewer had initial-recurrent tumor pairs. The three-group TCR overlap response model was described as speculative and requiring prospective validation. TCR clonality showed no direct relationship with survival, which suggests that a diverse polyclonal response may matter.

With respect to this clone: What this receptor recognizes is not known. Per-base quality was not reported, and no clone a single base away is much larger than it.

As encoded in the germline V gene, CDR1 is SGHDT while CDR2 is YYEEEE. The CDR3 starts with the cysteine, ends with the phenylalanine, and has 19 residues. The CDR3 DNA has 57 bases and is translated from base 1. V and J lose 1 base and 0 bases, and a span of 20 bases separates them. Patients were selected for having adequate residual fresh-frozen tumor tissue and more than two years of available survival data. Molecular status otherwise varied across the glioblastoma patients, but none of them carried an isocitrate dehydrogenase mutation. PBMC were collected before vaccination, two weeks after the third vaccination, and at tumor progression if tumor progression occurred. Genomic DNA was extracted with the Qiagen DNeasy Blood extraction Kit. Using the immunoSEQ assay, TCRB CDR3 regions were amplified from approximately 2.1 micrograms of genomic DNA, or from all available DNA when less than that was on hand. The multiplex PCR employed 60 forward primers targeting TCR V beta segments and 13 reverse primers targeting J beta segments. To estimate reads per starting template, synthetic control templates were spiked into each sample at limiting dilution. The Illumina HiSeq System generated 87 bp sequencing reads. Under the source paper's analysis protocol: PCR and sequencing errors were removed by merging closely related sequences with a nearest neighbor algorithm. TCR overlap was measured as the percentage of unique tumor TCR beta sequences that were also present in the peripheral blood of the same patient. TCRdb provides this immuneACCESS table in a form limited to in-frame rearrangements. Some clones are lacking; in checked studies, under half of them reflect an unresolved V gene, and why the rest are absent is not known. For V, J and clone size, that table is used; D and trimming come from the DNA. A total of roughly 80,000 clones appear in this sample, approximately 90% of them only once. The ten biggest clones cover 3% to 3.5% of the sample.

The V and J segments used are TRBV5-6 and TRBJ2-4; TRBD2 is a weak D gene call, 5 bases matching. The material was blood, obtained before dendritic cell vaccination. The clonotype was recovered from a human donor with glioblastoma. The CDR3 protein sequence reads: CASSLFRDYKLLAKNIQYF. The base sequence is TGTGCCAGCAGCTTGTTCAGAGACTATAAGCTACTAGCCAAAAACATTCAGTACTTC.